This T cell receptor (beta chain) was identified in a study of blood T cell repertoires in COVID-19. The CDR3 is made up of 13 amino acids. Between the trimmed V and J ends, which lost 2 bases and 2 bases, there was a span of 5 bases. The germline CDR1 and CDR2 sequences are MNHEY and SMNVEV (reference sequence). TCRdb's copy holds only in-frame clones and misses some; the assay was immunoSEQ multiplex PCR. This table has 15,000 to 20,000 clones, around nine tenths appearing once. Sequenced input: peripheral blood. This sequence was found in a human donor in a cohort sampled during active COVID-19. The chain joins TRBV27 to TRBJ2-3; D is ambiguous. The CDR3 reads CASSLIITDTQYF. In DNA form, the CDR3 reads TGTGCCAGCAGTTTAATCATCACAGATACGCAGTATTTT.